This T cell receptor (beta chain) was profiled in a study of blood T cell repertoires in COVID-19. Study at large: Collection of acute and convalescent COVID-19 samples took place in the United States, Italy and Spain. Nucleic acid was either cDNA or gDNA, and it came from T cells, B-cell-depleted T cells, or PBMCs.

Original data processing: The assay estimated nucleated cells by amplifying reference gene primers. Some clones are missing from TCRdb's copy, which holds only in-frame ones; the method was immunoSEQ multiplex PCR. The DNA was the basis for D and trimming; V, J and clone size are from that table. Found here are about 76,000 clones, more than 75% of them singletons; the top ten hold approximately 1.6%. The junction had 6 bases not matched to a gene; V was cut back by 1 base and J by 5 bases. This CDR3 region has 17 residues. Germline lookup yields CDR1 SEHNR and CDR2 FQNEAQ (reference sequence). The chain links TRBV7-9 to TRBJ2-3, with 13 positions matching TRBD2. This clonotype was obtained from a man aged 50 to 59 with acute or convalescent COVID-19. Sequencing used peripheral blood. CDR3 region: CASSLETSGRAGDTQYF. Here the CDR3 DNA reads TGTGCCAGCAGCTTAGAAACTAGCGGGAGGGCCGGAGATACGCAGTATTTT.